This TCR beta chain came from a study of T-cell reconstitution after alpha-beta-depleted transplantation in children. Preparing the TCRbeta library involved the use of unique molecular identifiers. Using its own MiXCR run on the PCR reads, TCRdb lists one record per CDR3 protein. The sample contains around 600,000 distinct CDR3 sequences, about 10% of which appear only once. Germline V lookup: CDR1 SGHVT, CDR2 SQSDAQ. The CDR3 has 13 amino acids. On this clonotype: The junction and the germline gene differ at one end; a read error may be behind it.

Here the sequenced sample was PBMCs from the stem cell graft donor, taken from the stem cell graft. The V gene is TRBV7-4, the J gene TRBJ1-5, with D uncertain. This TCR came from a human donor who donated a stem cell graft to a child with acute myeloid leukemia. CDR3 DNA sequence: TGTGCCAGCAGCCTAGCCCTATCTCAGCCCCAGCATTTT. Encoded protein: CASSLALSQPQHF.